This passage covers 8 T cell receptor beta chains from one sample sequenced in a study of cytomegalovirus exposure and HLA in healthy donors. 60 Vbeta and 13 Jbeta primers were used in PCR. Sequencing was performed with immunoSEQ multiplex PCR; in TCRdb, only in-frame clones are kept and a portion is missing. This sample has 140,000 or so clones; around 70% occur once, and the top ten carry roughly 2%. The sample consisted of PBMCs. These receptor sequences come from a man aged 35 to 55 in good health and CMV-seronegative.

The rearrangement links TRBV19 to TRBJ1-2, with a tentative D call TRBD1 (6 bases). The V gene's germline CDR1 is LNHDA and CDR2 SQIVND (reference sequence). The CDR3 is 13 residues long. V lost 7 bases and J lost 3, with 12 bases in between. This CDR3 is CASKLQGHYGYTF. The CDR3 nucleotides are TGTGCCAGTAAGCTACAGGGTCACTATGGCTACACCTTC. The variable domain in full, with the rest retrieved from reference TRBV19 and TRBJ1-2, is DGGITQSPKYLFRKEGQNVTLSCEQNLNHDAMYWYRQDPGQGLRLIYYSQIVNDFQKGDIAEGYSVSREKKESFPLTVTSAQKNPTAFYLCASKLQGHYGYTFGSGTRLTVV.

The chain has TRBV19 and TRBJ2-2, with D perhaps TRBD2 (5 bases). CDR1 is LNHDA and CDR2 is SQIVND in the germline V gene (reference sequence). The CDR3 sequence is 14 residues long. Between the trimmed V and J ends, which lost 6 bases and 7 bases, there was a span of 15 bases. CDR3 bases: TGTGCCAGTAGAAAAGAGCGGAGGAGCGGGGAGCTGTTTTTT. Its protein is CASRKERRSGELFF. Using reference TRBV19 and TRBJ2-2 for the parts outside the CDR3, the full variable domain is DGGITQSPKYLFRKEGQNVTLSCEQNLNHDAMYWYRQDPGQGLRLIYYSQIVNDFQKGDIAEGYSVSREKKESFPLTVTSAQKNPTAFYLCASRKERRSGELFFGEGSRLTVL.

This sequence joins TRBV2 and TRBJ2-7; D possibly corresponds to TRBD1 (5 bases). Trimming took 4 bases from V and 4 from J, leaving 8 bases between them. Germline V gene data show CDR1 as SNHLY and CDR2 as FYNNEI. This CDR3 region has 12 residues. The CDR3 loop is CASSANRYEQYF. CDR3 DNA sequence: TGTGCCAGCAGTGCAAACAGGTACGAGCAGTACTTC.

Only one count was recorded for this clone. This chain connects TRBV28 to TRBJ2-5, with TRBD2 matching over 13 bases. The CDR3 consists of 17 residues. Germline V gives CDR1 MDHEN, CDR2 SYDVKM. V shed 4 bases, J shed 2 bases, and the junction held 7 bases outside the gene matches. CDR3 sequence reads: CASSSPGLAGTQETQYF. The CDR3 DNA reads TGTGCCAGCAGTTCACCGGGACTAGCGGGGACACAAGAGACCCAGTACTTC.

The rearrangement joins TRBV5-1 to TRBJ2-1, with 12 bases matching TRBD2. The trim removed 2 bases at V and 0 bases at J, leaving 6 bases unmatched. This CDR3 has 18 amino acids. Per the germline V gene, CDR1 is SGHRS and CDR2 is YFSETQ. The CDR3 DNA is TGCGCCAGCAGCTTCCGGCTAGCGGGGGGGAGCTCCTACAATGAGCAGTTCTTC. Amino acid sequence: CASSFRLAGGSSYNEQFF.

The chain couples TRBV2 to TRBJ2-1; weak D call: TRBD2 (6 bases). V lost 4 bases, J lost 0 bases, and 13 bases lay in between. The CDR3 runs to 16 residues. The V gene's germline CDR1 is SNHLY and CDR2 FYNNEI. CDR3 DNA sequence: TGTGCCAGCAGTGGGGCGGCGGGAAGCTCCTACAATGAGCAGTTCTTC. Translated, it gives CASSGAAGSSYNEQFF.

J is TRBJ2-7 and V is TRBV5-1; 7 bases align to TRBD2. This CDR3 has 15 residues. The V and J ends lost 0 bases and 2 bases, in that order; junction bases with no gene match: 5. CDR1 SGHRS and CDR2 YFSETQ come from the germline V gene. The CDR3 here is CASSLELAFTYEQYF. The CDR3 region has the DNA TGCGCCAGCAGCTTGGAACTAGCGTTTACCTACGAGCAGTACTTC. Looking up the rest from reference TRBV5-1 and TRBJ2-7 gives the full variable domain: KAGVTQTPRYLIKTRGQQVTLSCSPISGHRSVSWYQQTPGQGLQFLFEYFSETQRNKGNFPGRFSGRQFSNSRSEMNVSTLELGDSALYLCASSLELAFTYEQYFGPGTRLTVT.

This clone was observed once. CDR3 protein: CAISESLQGAGTIYF. CDR3 DNA sequence: TGTGCCATCAGTGAGTCCCTCCAGGGGGCCGGCACCATATATTTT. This sequence joins TRBV10-3 and TRBJ1-3, with 8 bases lining up with TRBD1. Germline V gene lookup returns CDR1 ENHRY and CDR2 SYGVKD. The junction had 7 bases not matched to a gene; V was cut back by 0 bases and J by 9 bases. CDR3 length equals 15 residues.